Listed below are T cell receptor beta chains from one sample, sequenced in a study of blood T cell repertoires in COVID-19. Libraries were prepared by immunoSEQ multiplex PCR; TCRdb keeps only in-frame clonotypes and omits some of them. The sample has some 140,000 clones; more than 60% are singletons. Source material: peripheral blood. These receptors came from a man older than 75 with acute or convalescent COVID-19. CDR3s include the opening cysteine and the closing phenylalanine or tryptophan. A D gene is named only where the DNA matches it firmly. The size of a clone is reported for some rows only, either as once, few or many, or as a class for expanded clones.

. | TRBJ1-2 | TRBV12-3/TRBV12-4 | . | CASSTGSVGYTF | TGTGCCAGCAGTACAGGGTCTGTGGGCTACACCTTC
. | TRBJ1-2 | TRBV11-2 | . | CASSLQGHYGYTF | TGTGCCAGCAGCCTACAGGGCCACTATGGCTACACCTTC
. | TRBJ1-6 | TRBV6-1 | TRBD1 | CASSEYRGGSPLHF | TGTGCCAGCAGTGAATACAGGGGAGGTTCACCCCTCCACTTT
. | TRBJ1-2 | TRBV12-2 | . | CASRLVNRRGTGAYGYTF | TGTGCAAGTCGCTTAGTAAACCGAAGGGGGACAGGGGCCTATGGCTACACCTTC
. | TRBJ2-7 | TRBV6-5 | . | CASKAPGSRLEQYF | TGTGCCAGCAAGGCCCCGGGGAGTCGGCTCGAGCAGTACTTC
. | TRBJ1-5 | TRBV10-2 | . | CASSEPDSGSNQPQHF | TGCGCCAGCAGTGAGCCTGACAGTGGGAGCAATCAGCCCCAGCATTTT
. | TRBJ1-5 | TRBV7-9 | . | CASSFGTAGAQHF | TGTGCCAGCAGCTTTGGGACCGCGGGGGCCCAGCATTTT
once | TRBJ1-1 | TRBV18 | . | CASSPLRNTEAFF | TGTGCCAGCTCACCATTGCGGAACACTGAAGCTTTCTTT
once | TRBJ2-7 | TRBV27 | TRBD2 | CASGRSGGARVTYEQYF | TGTGCCAGCGGGAGAAGCGGGGGGGCCCGAGTTACCTACGAGCAGTACTTC
. | TRBJ2-1 | TRBV12-3/TRBV12-4 | . | CASSPSGNNEQFF | TGTGCCAGCAGTCCCTCCGGGAACAATGAGCAGTTCTTC
. | TRBJ2-7 | TRBV11-2 | TRBD2 | CASSGQRGVAEQYF | TGTGCCAGCAGCGGACAGCGGGGGGTCGCCGAGCAGTACTTC
once | TRBJ2-2 | TRBV4-3 | . | CASSQDSGGELFF | TGCGCCAGCAGCCAAGACTCGGGCGGGGAGCTGTTTTTT
. | TRBJ2-7 | TRBV19 | TRBD1 | CASSIRGQAYEQYF | TGTGCCAGTAGTATACGGGGACAGGCTTACGAGCAGTACTTC
. | TRBJ2-7 | TRBV28 | . | CASVPGFGYEQYF | TGTGCCAGCGTACCGGGATTCGGCTACGAGCAGTACTTC
. | TRBJ2-5 | TRBV11-2 | TRBD2 | CASSLESGGAETQYF | TGTGCCAGCAGCTTAGAGAGCGGGGGGGCAGAGACCCAGTACTTC
. | TRBJ2-4 | TRBV28 | TRBD2 | CASSLGSGGAGVSKNIQYF | TGTGCCAGCAGTTTGGGTAGCGGGGGGGCTGGCGTGTCCAAAAACATTCAGTACTTC
once | TRBJ2-1 | TRBV3-1/TRBV3-2 | . | CASSQRGANEQFF | TGTGCCAGCAGCCAACGGGGGGCGAATGAGCAGTTCTTC
. | TRBJ1-2 | TRBV5-4 | . | CASTNLDYGYTF | TGTGCCAGCACCAACTTGGACTATGGCTACACCTTC
. | TRBJ2-1 | TRBV7-6 | TRBD2 | CASSSLSGIIVTHEQFF | TGTGCCAGCAGCTCCTTAAGCGGGATAATCGTTACTCACGAGCAGTTCTTC
. | TRBJ1-4 | TRBV19 | . | CASSSPGEKLFF | TGTGCCAGTAGTAGTCCAGGGGAAAAACTGTTTTTT
. | TRBJ1-1 | TRBV5-4 | . | CASSPRGGAKGTEAFF | TGTGCCAGCAGCCCAAGGGGCGGGGCGAAGGGCACTGAAGCTTTCTTT
. | TRBJ2-1 | TRBV11-2 | TRBD1 | CASSQGQGGNEQFF | TGTGCCAGCAGCCAGGGACAGGGGGGCAATGAGCAGTTCTTC
. | TRBJ2-1 | TRBV7-6 | TRBD2 | CASSLSGTSGYNEQFF | TGTGCCAGCAGCTTGTCCGGGACTAGCGGATACAATGAGCAGTTCTTC
once | TRBJ2-1 | TRBV5-1 | . | CASSVGDTTYNEQFF | TGCGCCAGCAGCGTGGGGGACACTACCTACAATGAGCAGTTCTTC
few | TRBJ2-7 | TRBV7-9 | TRBD1 | CASSLGTGAYEQYF | TGTGCCAGCAGCTTAGGGACAGGGGCCTACGAGCAGTACTTC
few | TRBJ2-7 | TRBV19 | TRBD1 | CASSNRTGRLEQYF | TGTGCCAGTAGTAACAGGACAGGAAGACTCGAGCAGTACTTC
. | TRBJ2-7 | TRBV6-6 | TRBD1 | CASSQTGFGAVEF | TGTGCCAGCAGTCAGACAGGGTTTGGCGCCGTGGAGTTC
. | TRBJ2-4 | TRBV4-2 | TRBD1 | CASSQQGVEAKNIQYF | TGTGCCAGCAGCCAGCAGGGGGTCGAAGCCAAAAACATTCAGTACTTC
. | TRBJ2-1 | TRBV15 | TRBD2 | CATSRLGGGPYNEQFF | TGTGCCACCAGCCGCCTTGGGGGGGGACCATACAATGAGCAGTTCTTC
. | TRBJ2-7 | TRBV2 | TRBD2 | CANLRLAGGPSYEQYF | TGTGCCAACCTCCGGCTAGCGGGGGGGCCGTCGTACGAGCAGTACTTC
. | TRBJ2-3 | TRBV9 | . | CASSQLSDTQYF | TGTGCCAGCAGCCAACTATCGGATACGCAGTATTTT
. | TRBJ2-2 | TRBV4-1 | . | CASRLGNTGELFF | TGCGCCAGTAGACTAGGAAACACCGGGGAGCTGTTTTTT
. | TRBJ2-7 | TRBV5-1 | TRBD1 | CASSLVQGARAYEQYF | TGCGCCAGCAGCTTGGTACAGGGGGCGCGGGCCTACGAGCAGTACTTC
few | TRBJ1-5 | TRBV6-5 | . | CASRSESNQPQHF | TGTGCCAGCAGGAGTGAAAGCAATCAGCCCCAGCATTTT
. | TRBJ2-7 | TRBV15 | TRBD1 | CATSSGTGYEQYF | TGTGCCACCAGCAGCGGGACAGGCTACGAGCAGTACTTC
. | TRBJ2-2 | TRBV10-3 | TRBD1 | CAIGDRGRGTGELFF | TGTGCCATCGGCGACAGGGGGCGAGGCACCGGGGAGCTGTTTTTT
. | TRBJ2-3 | TRBV7-3 | TRBD2 | CASSLSSGANTDTQYF | TGTGCCAGCAGCTTATCTAGCGGGGCTAACACAGATACGCAGTATTTT
. | TRBJ2-1 | TRBV7-2 | TRBD1 | CASSLDRYNEQFF | TGTGCCAGCAGCCTGGACAGGTACAATGAGCAGTTCTTC
. | TRBJ2-7 | TRBV9 | TRBD1 | CASSGTTGLQYF | TGTGCCAGCAGCGGGACGACAGGGTTGCAGTACTTC
. | TRBJ1-1 | TRBV18 | . | CASSPRNRVEAFF | TGTGCCAGCTCACCAAGAAACCGCGTAGAAGCTTTCTTT
once | TRBJ1-5 | TRBV5-1 | . | CASSLEGVSNQPQHF | TGCGCCAGCAGCCTAGAGGGGGTTAGCAATCAGCCCCAGCATTTT
few | TRBJ1-5 | TRBV5-1 | . | CASSLQGNQPQHF | TGCGCCAGCAGCTTACAGGGCAATCAGCCCCAGCATTTT